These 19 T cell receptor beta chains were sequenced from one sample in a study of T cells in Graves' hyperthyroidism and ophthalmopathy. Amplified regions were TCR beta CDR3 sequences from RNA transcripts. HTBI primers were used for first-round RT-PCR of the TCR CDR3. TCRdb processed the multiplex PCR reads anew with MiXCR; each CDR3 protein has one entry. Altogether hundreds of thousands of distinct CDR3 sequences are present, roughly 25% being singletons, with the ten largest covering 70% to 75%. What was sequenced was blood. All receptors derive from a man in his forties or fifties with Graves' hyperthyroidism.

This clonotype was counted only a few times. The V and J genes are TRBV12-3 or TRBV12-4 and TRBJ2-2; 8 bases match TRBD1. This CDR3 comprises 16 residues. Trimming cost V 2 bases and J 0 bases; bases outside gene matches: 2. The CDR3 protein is CASSLSGQANTGELFF. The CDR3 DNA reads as TGTGCCAGCAGTTTATCGGGACAGGCGAACACCGGGGAGCTGTTTTTT.

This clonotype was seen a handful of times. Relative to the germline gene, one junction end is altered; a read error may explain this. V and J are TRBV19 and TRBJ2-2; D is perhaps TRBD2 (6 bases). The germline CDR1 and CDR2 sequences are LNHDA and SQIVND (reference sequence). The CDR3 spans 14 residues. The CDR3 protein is CASRGGMDTGELFF. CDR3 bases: TGTGCCAGTAGGGGAGGAATGGACACGGGGGAGCTGTTTTTT.

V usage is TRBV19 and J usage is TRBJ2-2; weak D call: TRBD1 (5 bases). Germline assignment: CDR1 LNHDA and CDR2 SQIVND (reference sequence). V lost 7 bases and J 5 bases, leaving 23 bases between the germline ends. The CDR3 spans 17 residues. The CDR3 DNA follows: TGTGCCAGTACCCTCAGACCAGGACAAACGAGGACCGGGGAGCTGTTTTTT. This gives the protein CASTLRPGQTRTGELFF.

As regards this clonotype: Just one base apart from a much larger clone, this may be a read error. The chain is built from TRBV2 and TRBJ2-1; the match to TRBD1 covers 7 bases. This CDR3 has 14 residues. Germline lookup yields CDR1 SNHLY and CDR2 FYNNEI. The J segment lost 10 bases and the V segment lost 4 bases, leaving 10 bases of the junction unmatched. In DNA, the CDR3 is TGTGCCAGCAGTGGCCGGGACAGTCTCTACGAGCAGTTCTTC. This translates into CASSGRDSLYEQFF.

The CDR3 sequence is CSVGLAGSQYF. The CDR3 bases are TGCAGCGTTGGTCTAGCGGGATCGCAGTACTTC. V usage is TRBV29-1 and J usage is TRBJ2-5, with 9 nucleotides matching TRBD2. Germline V gene sequence: CDR1 SQVTM, CDR2 ANQGSEA. The trim removed 4 bases at V and 11 bases at J, leaving 5 bases unmatched. The CDR3 extends over 11 amino acids.

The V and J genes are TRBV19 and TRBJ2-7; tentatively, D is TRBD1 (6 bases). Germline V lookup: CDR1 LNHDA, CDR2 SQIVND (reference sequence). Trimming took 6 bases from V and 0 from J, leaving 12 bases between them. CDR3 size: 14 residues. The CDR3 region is CASRRQESSYEQYF. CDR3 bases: TGTGCCAGTAGGCGACAGGAGAGCTCCTACGAGCAGTACTTC. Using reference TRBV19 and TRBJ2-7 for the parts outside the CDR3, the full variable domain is DGGITQSPKYLFRKEGQNVTLSCEQNLNHDAMYWYRQDPGQGLRLIYYSQIVNDFQKGDIAEGYSVSREKKESFPLTVTSAQKNPTAFYLCASRRQESSYEQYFGPGTRLTVT.

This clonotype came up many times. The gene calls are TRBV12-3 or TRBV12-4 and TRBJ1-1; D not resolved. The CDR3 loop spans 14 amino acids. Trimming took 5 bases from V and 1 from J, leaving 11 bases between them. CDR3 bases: TGTGCCAGCAGTAACCCGGGAACGAACACTGAAGCTTTCTTT. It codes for CASSNPGTNTEAFF.

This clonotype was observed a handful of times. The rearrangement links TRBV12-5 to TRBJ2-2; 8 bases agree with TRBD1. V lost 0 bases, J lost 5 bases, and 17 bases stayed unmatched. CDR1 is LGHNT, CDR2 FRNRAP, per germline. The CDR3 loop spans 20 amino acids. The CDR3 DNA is TGTGCTAGTGGTTTGGTACCGGGTCGCGTGGACAGGGTTGTTACCGGGGAGCTGTTTTTT. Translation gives CASGLVPGRVDRVVTGELFF.

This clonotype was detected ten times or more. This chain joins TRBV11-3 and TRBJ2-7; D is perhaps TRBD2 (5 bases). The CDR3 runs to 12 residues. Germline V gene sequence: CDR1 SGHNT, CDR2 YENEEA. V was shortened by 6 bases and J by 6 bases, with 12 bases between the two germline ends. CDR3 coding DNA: TGTGCCAGCAGACAAGGAGGAGGCGAGCAGTACTTC. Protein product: CASRQGGGEQYF.

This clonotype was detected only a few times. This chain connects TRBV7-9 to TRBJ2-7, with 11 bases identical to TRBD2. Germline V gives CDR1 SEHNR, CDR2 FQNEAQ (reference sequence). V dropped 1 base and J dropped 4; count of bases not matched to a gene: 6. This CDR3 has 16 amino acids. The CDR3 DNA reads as TGTGCCAGCAGCTTAGAACCGGGACTAGCGGAATACGAGCAGTACTTC. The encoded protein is CASSLEPGLAEYEQYF.

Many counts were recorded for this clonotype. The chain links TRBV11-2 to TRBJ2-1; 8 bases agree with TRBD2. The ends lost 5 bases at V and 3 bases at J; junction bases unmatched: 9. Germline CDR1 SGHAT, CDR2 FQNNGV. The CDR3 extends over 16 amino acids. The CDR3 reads CASSRSTSDLYNEQFF. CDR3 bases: TGTGCCAGCAGCCGCTCGACTAGCGACCTCTACAATGAGCAGTTCTTC. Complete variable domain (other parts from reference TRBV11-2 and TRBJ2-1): EAGVAQSPRYKIIEKRQSVAFWCNPISGHATLYWYQQILGQGPKLLIQFQNNGVVDDSQLPKDRFSAERLKGVDSTLKIQPAKLEDSAVYLCASSRSTSDLYNEQFFGPGTRLTVL.

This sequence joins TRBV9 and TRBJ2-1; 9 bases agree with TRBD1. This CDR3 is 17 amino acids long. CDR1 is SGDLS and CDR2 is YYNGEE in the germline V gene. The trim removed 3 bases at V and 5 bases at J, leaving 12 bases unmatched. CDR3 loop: CASSGSQPGQGDNEQFF. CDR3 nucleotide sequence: TGTGCCAGCAGCGGGAGTCAACCGGGACAGGGAGACAATGAGCAGTTCTTC.

CDR3 nucleotide sequence: TGTGCCAGCCGGAACAGGGATGGCGGGGAGCTGTTTTTT. Its translation is CASRNRDGGELFF. The rearrangement joins TRBV18 to TRBJ2-2; tentative D call: TRBD1 (6 bases). This CDR3 contains 13 residues. Germline V lookup: CDR1 KGHSH, CDR2 LQKENI. Trimming took 8 bases from V and 7 from J, leaving 14 bases between them.

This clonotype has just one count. The CDR3 DNA is TGTGCCAGCAGCATAGGGGAATCAACTAATGAAAAACTGTTTTTT. As protein: CASSIGESTNEKLFF. This chain joins TRBV7-2 and TRBJ1-4; tentatively, D is TRBD1 (5 bases). Trimming shortened V by 5 bases and J by 0 bases, and 10 bases separated the two germline ends. This CDR3 spans 15 amino acids. Germline V gene lookup returns CDR1 SGHTA and CDR2 FQGNSA.

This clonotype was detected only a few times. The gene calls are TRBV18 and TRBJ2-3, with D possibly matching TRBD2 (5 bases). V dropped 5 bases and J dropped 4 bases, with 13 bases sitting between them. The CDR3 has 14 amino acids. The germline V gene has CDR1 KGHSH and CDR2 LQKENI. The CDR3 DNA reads TGTGCCAGCTCAAGTGCTCGAGCGGCAGATACGCAGTATTTT. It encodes CASSSARAADTQYF.

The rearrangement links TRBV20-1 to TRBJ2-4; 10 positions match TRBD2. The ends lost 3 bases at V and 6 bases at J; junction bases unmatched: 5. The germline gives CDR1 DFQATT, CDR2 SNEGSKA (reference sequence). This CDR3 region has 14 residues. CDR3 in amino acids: CSASLAGGPNIQYF. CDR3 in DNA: TGCAGTGCTAGTTTAGCGGGAGGTCCAAACATTCAGTACTTC.

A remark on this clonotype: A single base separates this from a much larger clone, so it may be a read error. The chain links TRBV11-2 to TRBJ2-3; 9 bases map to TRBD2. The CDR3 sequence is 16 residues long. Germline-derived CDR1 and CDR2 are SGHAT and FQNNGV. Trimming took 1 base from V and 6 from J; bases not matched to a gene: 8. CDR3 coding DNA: TGTGCCAGCAGCTTAGCGGCGGGAGGGCCGAGGGATACGCAGTATTTT. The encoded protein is CASSLAAGGPRDTQYF.

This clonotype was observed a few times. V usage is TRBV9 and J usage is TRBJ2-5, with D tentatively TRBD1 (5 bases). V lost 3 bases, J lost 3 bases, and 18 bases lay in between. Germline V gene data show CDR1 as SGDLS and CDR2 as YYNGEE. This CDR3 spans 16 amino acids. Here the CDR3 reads CASSAAPDREEETQYF. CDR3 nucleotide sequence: TGTGCCAGCAGCGCAGCACCCGACAGAGAGGAAGAGACCCAGTACTTC.

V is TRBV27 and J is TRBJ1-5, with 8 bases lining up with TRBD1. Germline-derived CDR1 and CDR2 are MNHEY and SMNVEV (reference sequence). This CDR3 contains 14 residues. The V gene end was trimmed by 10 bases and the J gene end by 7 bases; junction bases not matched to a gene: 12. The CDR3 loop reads CAMDRVRGGQPQHF. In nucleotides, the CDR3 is TGTGCCATGGACAGGGTACGGGGCGGACAGCCCCAGCATTTT.